Each of the 20 T cell receptor beta chains below was sequenced from the same sample in a study of blood T cell repertoires in COVID-19. TCRdb keeps only in-frame clones here, not all; method: immunoSEQ multiplex PCR. The sample lists about 68,000 clones, roughly 90% occurring once. The specimen was peripheral blood. These receptor sequences come from a man aged 25-40 years with acute or convalescent COVID-19.

The V gene is TRBV27, the J gene TRBJ1-4; no definite D call. The V and J ends lost 7 bases and 2 bases respectively, with 14 bases between them. The CDR3 has 15 residues. Germline CDR1 is MNHEY and CDR2 is SMNVEV (reference sequence). The CDR3 bases are TGTGCCAGCACTCATCTGGGAGGGACTAATGAAAAACTGTTTTTT. Protein: CASTHLGGTNEKLFF.

J is TRBJ1-5 and V is TRBV6-5, with TRBD1 matching 8 bases. The junction had 8 bases not matched to a gene; V was cut back by 6 bases and J by 7 bases. The CDR3 sequence is 14 residues long. CDR1 is MNHEY, CDR2 SVGAGI, per germline. CDR3 sequence reads: CASRPDRVGQPQHF. CDR3 bases: TGTGCCAGCAGACCGGACAGGGTGGGCCAGCCCCAGCATTTT.

J is TRBJ1-5 and V is TRBV30, with a possible D match to TRBD1 (6 bases). The germline V gene has CDR1 GTSNPN and CDR2 SVGIG (reference sequence). V was trimmed by 2 bases and J by 6 bases, leaving 11 bases between them. This CDR3 has 13 amino acids. CDR3 loop: CAWSKGGTQPQHF. Here the CDR3 DNA reads TGTGCCTGGAGTAAAGGGGGAACTCAGCCCCAGCATTTT.

The rearrangement links TRBV28 to TRBJ2-2; D perhaps matches TRBD1 (5 bases). Trimming cost V 6 bases and J 2 bases, with 13 bases left between them. This CDR3 has 15 residues. Germline assignment: CDR1 MDHEN and CDR2 SYDVKM. The CDR3 reads CASSLSTGNTGELFF. The CDR3 DNA reads TGTGCCAGCAGCCTCAGTACAGGCAACACCGGGGAGCTGTTTTTT.

The chain couples TRBV2 to TRBJ2-1; 11 bases line up with TRBD2. V shed 8 bases and J 8 bases; nucleotides not matched to a gene: 8. Germline V gene data show CDR1 as SNHLY and CDR2 as FYNNEI. This CDR3 has 14 amino acids. The CDR3 loop is CASAATSGMDEQFF. The DNA for the CDR3 is TGTGCCAGCGCCGCGACTAGCGGGATGGATGAGCAGTTCTTC.

The J gene is TRBJ2-1, the V gene TRBV5-1, with D perhaps matching TRBD2 (6 bases). V was shortened by 2 bases and J by 11 bases, with 20 bases between the two germline ends. Per the germline V gene, CDR1 is SGHRS and CDR2 is YFSETQ. This CDR3 region has 15 residues. CDR3: CASSLLSTSGTQQFF. CDR3 DNA: TGCGCCAGCAGCTTACTCTCAACCTCCGGGACTCAGCAGTTCTTC.

The gene calls are TRBV11-2 and TRBJ1-2, with a possible D match to TRBD1 (5 bases). Trimming stripped 0 bases from V and 4 bases from J, with 12 bases between. This CDR3 has 15 amino acids. Looked up from germline, CDR1 is SGHAT and CDR2 is FQNNGV. The CDR3 DNA reads TGTGCCAGCAGCTTAGAGCCAGGGCGAGCCTATGGCTACACCTTC. Protein product: CASSLEPGRAYGYTF. Variable domain in full (rest from reference TRBV11-2 and TRBJ1-2): EAGVAQSPRYKIIEKRQSVAFWCNPISGHATLYWYQQILGQGPKLLIQFQNNGVVDDSQLPKDRFSAERLKGVDSTLKIQPAKLEDSAVYLCASSLEPGRAYGYTFGSGTRLTVV.

The genes are TRBV18 and TRBJ2-7; 7 bases line up with TRBD2. Per germline, CDR1 KGHSH and CDR2 LQKENI. V gave up 6 bases and J gave up 2 bases; unmatched junction bases: 4. The length of the CDR3 is 13 residues. CDR3 protein: CASSPSGAYEQYF. The CDR3 region has the DNA TGTGCCAGCTCCCCTAGCGGAGCCTACGAGCAGTACTTC.

This clone was seen just once. The J gene is TRBJ1-1, the V gene TRBV4-1, with 8 positions matching TRBD1. V gave up 3 bases and J gave up 1 base; unmatched junction bases: 4. Looked up from germline, CDR1 is MGHRA and CDR2 is YSYEKL. This CDR3 is 15 amino acids long. CDR3 bases: TGCGCCAGCAGCCATCAGGGGGCGCGGAACACTGAAGCTTTCTTT. Residues: CASSHQGARNTEAFF.

V gene TRBV30 combines with J gene TRBJ1-1; D is uncertain. Germline CDR1 and CDR2: GTSNPN and SVGIG (reference sequence). CDR3 size: 13 residues. V gave up 8 bases and J gave up 4 bases, with 17 bases separating them. The CDR3 DNA is TGTGCCGGTCGCTCACAGAGTGTCACTGAAGCTTTCTTT. Translated: CAGRSQSVTEAFF. Drawing the rest from reference TRBV30 and TRBJ1-1, the complete variable domain is SQTIHQWPATLVQPVGSPLSLECTVEGTSNPNLYWYRQAAGRGLQLLFYSVGIGQISSEVPQNLSASRPQDRQFILSSKKLLLSDSGFYLCAGRSQSVTEAFFGQGTRLTVV.

This clone was found once. The chain is built from TRBV5-6 and TRBJ1-1; D gene ambiguous. The V gene lost 4 bases and the J gene lost 0 bases, with 7 bases spanning the gap. Per the germline V gene, CDR1 is SGHDT and CDR2 is YYEEEE. The CDR3 is made up of 13 amino acids. The CDR3 sequence: CASSPRLNTEAFF. Written as DNA, the CDR3 is TGTGCCAGCAGCCCACGGTTGAACACTGAAGCTTTCTTT.

The V call is TRBV28, the J call TRBJ2-5; unclear D gene. Germline V gene lookup returns CDR1 MDHEN and CDR2 SYDVKM. The CDR3 is 12 residues long. The germline V and J ends were trimmed by 0 bases and 5 bases, with 4 bases remaining between them. Here the CDR3 reads CASSLWRETQYF. DNA for the CDR3: TGTGCCAGCAGTTTATGGCGGGAGACCCAGTACTTC.

V gene TRBV4-3 combines with J gene TRBJ2-2; the D gene is possibly TRBD1 (5 bases). Per germline, CDR1 LGHNA and CDR2 YSLEER. With 2 bases removed from V and 1 base from J, the gap between germline ends came to 8 bases. The CDR3 is made up of 15 amino acids. CDR3 residues: CASSQTQVNTGELFF. As DNA, the CDR3 is TGCGCCAGCAGCCAAACACAGGTGAACACCGGGGAGCTGTTTTTT.

This rearrangement joins TRBV9 to TRBJ1-2; TRBD1 might be the D (5 bases). Trimming took off 0 bases at V and 2 bases at J, with 8 bases between the two ends. CDR1 is SGDLS and CDR2 is YYNGEE in the germline V gene. This CDR3 region has 14 residues. The CDR3 sequence: CASSVGQGNYGYTF. CDR3 nucleotide sequence: TGTGCCAGCAGCGTAGGTCAGGGAAACTATGGCTACACCTTC.

This clone was counted a few times. The rearrangement joins TRBV7-3 to TRBJ2-1; maybe TRBD2 (5 bases). Germline CDR1 SGHTA, CDR2 FQGTGA. The CDR3 spans 18 residues. Trimming pared 1 base from V and 0 bases from J, leaving 16 bases between. CDR3 coding DNA: TGTGCCAGCAGCTTAAAGAGCGCGGGTCCCAGCTCCTACAATGAGCAGTTCTTC. It encodes CASSLKSAGPSSYNEQFF.

J is TRBJ2-2 and V is TRBV30; TRBD2 aligns across 7 bases. Germline trimming cut 4 bases from V and 4 bases from J; bases unmatched to any gene: 9. CDR3 size: 15 residues. Germline V CDR1 and CDR2: GTSNPN, SVGIG (reference sequence). CDR3 nucleotides: TGTGCCTGGAAGGGCCTAGCGGCAGGCACCGGGGAGCTGTTTTTT. Amino acids: CAWKGLAAGTGELFF.

This clone came up a few times. V gene TRBV27 combines with J gene TRBJ2-7; tentatively, D is TRBD2 (5 bases). The CDR3 is made up of 14 amino acids. Between the trimmed V and J ends, which lost 7 bases and 3 bases, there was a span of 16 bases. Germline-derived CDR1 and CDR2 are MNHEY and SMNVEV (reference sequence). This CDR3 reads CASTSGWPYYEQYF. In DNA, the CDR3 is TGTGCCAGCACCTCGGGGTGGCCCTACTACGAGCAGTACTTC.

This clone was seen a few times. V and J are TRBV14 and TRBJ1-2; D unclear. Germline CDR1 reads SGHDN; CDR2 reads FVKESK. The CDR3 is 14 residues long. The V and J ends lost 1 base and 4 bases respectively, with 10 bases between them. CDR3 loop: CASSQGSERYGYTF. CDR3 DNA sequence: TGTGCCAGCAGCCAAGGGAGTGAACGCTATGGCTACACCTTC.

This chain joins TRBV15 and TRBJ2-3; D may be TRBD2 (5 bases). The V end was cut by 0 bases, the J end by 5 bases, with 6 bases between. Germline-derived CDR1 and CDR2 are LNHNV and YYDKDF (reference sequence). The CDR3 spans 13 residues. CDR3 residues: CATSREAGDTQYF. The CDR3 bases are TGTGCCACCAGCAGAGAGGCGGGAGATACGCAGTATTTT.

This clone was detected many times. The V call is TRBV6-2 or TRBV6-3, the J call TRBJ2-1, with D possibly being TRBD1 (6 bases). The CDR3 has 15 residues. V lost 2 bases, J lost 0 bases, and 8 bases lay in between. Per germline, CDR1 MNHEY and CDR2 SVGEGT. The CDR3 coding sequence is TGTGCCAGCAGTTACCGGGACAACTCCTACAATGAGCAGTTCTTC. Amino acid sequence: CASSYRDNSYNEQFF.